One sample yielded the 22 T cell receptor beta chains listed below, sequenced in a study of T cell repertoires in cytomegalovirus infection. TCRdb fed the reads into MiXCR, producing one record per CDR3 protein. In the table there are approximately 76,000 distinct CDR3 sequences, approximately 3.7% of which are singletons. The sample comprised PBMCs. Source of these receptors: a human donor in good health (CMV status not recorded). Some clones in this sample may be carry-over from other donors' samples.

This clonotype was detected many times. The J gene is TRBJ2-7, the V gene TRBV6-2 or TRBV6-3, with a possible D match to TRBD2 (5 bases). In germline, CDR1 is MNHEY, CDR2 SVGEGT. Trimming left V 6 bases short and J 3 bases short, with 15 bases between. The CDR3 covers 14 residues. DNA of the CDR3: TGTGCCAGCAGCCACCAAGAGGGATTCTACGAGCAGTACTTC. This gives the protein CASSHQEGFYEQYF.

This clonotype was detected ten times or more. V gene TRBV7-2 combines with J gene TRBJ2-7; D gene unclear. CDR1 is SGHTA and CDR2 is FQGNSA in the germline V gene. This CDR3 contains 17 residues. V lost 5 bases and J lost 1, with 21 bases in between. CDR3 nucleotides: TGTGCCAGCAGCGACCGTTCAGGTAGACCACTTTCCTACGAGCAGTACTTC. It specifies CASSDRSGRPLSYEQYF.

Ten or more counts support this clonotype. The chain uses TRBV30 and TRBJ1-1, with a weak D call TRBD1 (5 bases). V was shortened by 3 bases and J by 4 bases, with 12 bases between the two germline ends. The CDR3 extends over 13 amino acids. Germline CDR1 GTSNPN, CDR2 SVGIG (reference sequence). As DNA, the CDR3 is TGTGCCTGGAGCATTACAGGCTTCACTGAAGCTTTCTTT. Translated: CAWSITGFTEAFF.

Ten or more counts support this clonotype. CDR3: CAWSPRQGNEKLFF. CDR3 bases: TGTGCCTGGAGTCCCAGACAGGGGAATGAAAAACTGTTTTTT. The V call is TRBV30, the J call TRBJ1-4; 8 bases align to TRBD1. Losses at the gene ends were 2 bases for V and 5 bases for J; bases not matched to a gene: 4. Germline V lookup: CDR1 GTSNPN, CDR2 SVGIG (reference sequence). CDR3 length: 14 residues. The whole variable domain, remainder taken from reference TRBV30 and TRBJ1-4, is SQTIHQWPATLVQPVGSPLSLECTVEGTSNPNLYWYRQAAGRGLQLLFYSVGIGQISSEVPQNLSASRPQDRQFILSSKKLLLSDSGFYLCAWSPRQGNEKLFFGSGTQLSVL.

This clonotype has ten or more counts. The rearrangement links TRBV7-3 to TRBJ1-1, with D possibly being TRBD1 (5 bases). Between the trimmed V and J ends, which lost 6 bases and 7 bases, there was a span of 12 bases. The CDR3 totals 12 residues. CDR1 and CDR2 (germline): SGHTA, FQGTGA. For the CDR3, the DNA is TGTGCCAGCAGTCAGGGTTGGGGTGAAGCTTTCTTT. It codes for CASSQGWGEAFF.

This clonotype was found many times. The chain recombines TRBV12-3 or TRBV12-4 with TRBJ1-5; TRBD1 might be the D (5 bases). V shed 5 bases and J shed 3 bases, with 11 bases lying between them. CDR3 size: 14 residues. CDR3 region: CASSTGGINQPQHF. The CDR3 nucleotides are TGTGCCAGCAGTACAGGTGGTATCAATCAGCCCCAGCATTTT.

At least ten counts were recorded for this clonotype. The chain joins TRBV7-3 to TRBJ1-1; the D is unclear. Trimming took off 5 bases at V and 7 bases at J, with 8 bases between the two ends. The CDR3 runs 11 residues. Germline CDR1 reads SGHTA; CDR2 reads FQGTGA. The CDR3 sequence: CASSKDGEAFF. CDR3 nucleotide sequence: TGTGCCAGCAGCAAGGACGGTGAAGCTTTCTTT.

This clonotype was observed at least ten times. The chain has TRBV12-3 or TRBV12-4 and TRBJ1-3, with D hard to call. The CDR3 covers 17 residues. V lost 3 bases and J lost 3, with 18 bases in between. The CDR3 sequence is CASSFRMRPPLGNTIYF. DNA of the CDR3: TGTGCCAGCAGTTTCCGCATGCGACCGCCCCTTGGAAACACCATATATTTT.

The table lists this clonotype with many counts. This chain joins TRBV27 and TRBJ2-1; 13 bases match TRBD2. The germline V gene has CDR1 MNHEY and CDR2 SMNVEV (reference sequence). The CDR3 covers 15 residues. V shed 8 bases, J shed 10 bases, and the junction held 11 bases outside the gene matches. The CDR3: CASATTSGGAFEQFF. In DNA, the CDR3 is TGTGCCAGCGCAACCACTAGCGGGGGGGCCTTCGAGCAGTTCTTC.

This clonotype showed up many times. This chain connects TRBV28 to TRBJ1-1; unclear D gene. Trimming cost V 5 bases and J 0 bases, with 10 bases left between them. This CDR3 has 14 amino acids. Per the germline V gene, CDR1 is MDHEN and CDR2 is SYDVKM. As DNA, the CDR3 is TGTGCCAGCAGTCAAATATCAGTGAACACTGAAGCTTTCTTT. Translated: CASSQISVNTEAFF.

The V call is TRBV12-3 or TRBV12-4, the J call TRBJ2-1; D ambiguous. This CDR3 spans 15 amino acids. Trimming left V 0 bases short and J 6 bases short, with 12 bases between. The CDR3 here is CASSLALSPPNEQFF. CDR3 coding DNA: TGTGCCAGCAGTTTAGCGCTTTCTCCCCCCAATGAGCAGTTCTTC.

This clonotype has at least ten counts. The V and J genes are TRBV5-4 and TRBJ2-1, with no clear D. The V gene's germline CDR1 is SGHNT and CDR2 YYREEE (reference sequence). This CDR3 region has 12 residues. The V gene lost 0 bases and the J gene lost 7 bases, with 5 bases spanning the gap. The chain's CDR3 is CASSLAGNEQFF. Written as DNA, the CDR3 is TGTGCCAGCAGCTTGGCCGGAAATGAGCAGTTCTTC.

This clonotype was recorded many times. This chain connects TRBV7-8 to TRBJ2-5; D might be TRBD1 (5 bases). Germline CDR1 is SGHVS and CDR2 is FQNEAQ. This CDR3 has 14 residues. V dropped 5 bases and J dropped 1 base, with 11 bases sitting between them. CDR3 loop: CASSIQETQETQYF. CDR3 bases: TGTGCCAGCAGCATACAGGAGACCCAAGAGACCCAGTACTTC.

Of note for this clonotype: A much larger clone lies a single base off, so this may be a read error. The CDR3 end shows no conserved phenylalanine or tryptophan, and so a read error is likely. The chain is built from TRBV20-1 and TRBJ1-6; D is ambiguous. The CDR3 covers 12 residues. Trimming pared 0 bases from V and 10 bases from J, leaving 7 bases between. CDR1 DFQATT and CDR2 SNEGSKA come from the germline V gene (reference sequence). CDR3 residues: CSARDIESPLHL. DNA for the CDR3: TGCAGTGCTAGAGATATTGAGTCACCCCTCCACCTT.

In this sample, this clonotype turned up a few times. The genes are TRBV6-6 and TRBJ1-1; D not resolved. The CDR3 spans 10 residues. V lost 2 bases and J 7 bases, leaving 2 bases between the germline ends. CDR1 and CDR2 from the germline V gene are MNHNY and SVGAGI (reference sequence). CDR3 in DNA: TGTGCCAGCAGTTACGGTGAAGCTTTCTTT. Residues: CASSYGEAFF.

By sample share, this clonotype is medium-sized. V usage is TRBV7-8 and J usage is TRBJ2-5, with D perhaps assigned TRBD1 or TRBD2 (5 bases each). This CDR3 has 15 residues. V was pared by 5 bases and J by 4 bases, with 17 bases between. The germline V gene has CDR1 SGHVS and CDR2 FQNEAQ. The CDR3: CASSPGTALAETQYF. The CDR3 coding sequence is TGTGCCAGCAGCCCCGGGACGGCCCTAGCAGAGACCCAGTACTTC.

This clonotype was recorded at least ten times. The chain uses TRBV7-6 and TRBJ1-1; D is perhaps TRBD1 (5 bases). Trimming pared 5 bases from V and 10 bases from J, leaving 20 bases between. Germline V gives CDR1 SGHVS, CDR2 FNYEAQ. This CDR3 region has 14 residues. The CDR3 DNA is TGTGCCAGCAGCATGGGGACGGATGGAGAGTCAGCTTTCTTT. Its translation is CASSMGTDGESAFF.

This clonotype has ten or more counts. The rearrangement uses TRBV6-1 and TRBJ1-1, with D hard to call. CDR1 is MNHNS and CDR2 is SASEGT in the germline V gene. V dropped 5 bases and J dropped 3 bases, with 13 bases sitting between them. The CDR3 consists of 14 residues. This chain's CDR3 is CASSPRTGYTEAFF. The CDR3 nucleotides are TGTGCCAGCAGTCCCAGGACGGGATACACTGAAGCTTTCTTT.

This sequence joins TRBV2 and TRBJ1-1; 11 nucleotides line up with TRBD1. The junction had 8 bases not matched to a gene; V was cut back by 5 bases and J by 6 bases. Germline CDR1 reads SNHLY; CDR2 reads FYNNEI. CDR3 length: 15 residues. CDR3 residues: CASSSDRGPGAEAFF. CDR3 nucleotides: TGTGCCAGCAGTTCGGACAGGGGGCCGGGCGCTGAAGCTTTCTTT.

This clonotype was picked up many times. The chain joins TRBV6-6 to TRBJ1-1, with TRBD1 as a possible D gene (5 bases). The CDR3 is 16 amino acids. Germline V gives CDR1 MNHNY, CDR2 SVGAGI (reference sequence). V gave up 0 bases and J gave up 1 base, with 12 bases separating them. The CDR3 here is CASSYSWGKGNTEAFF. CDR3 in DNA: TGTGCCAGCAGTTACTCCTGGGGGAAGGGGAACACTGAAGCTTTCTTT.

This clonotype was seen at least ten times. The chain couples TRBV7-3 to TRBJ2-1; TRBD2 might be the D (5 bases). Germline CDR1 SGHTA, CDR2 FQGTGA. This CDR3 region has 14 residues. Trimming took 2 bases from V and 6 from J, leaving 11 bases between them. CDR3 coding DNA: TGTGCCAGCAGCTTATCGGGGAAGCCCAATGAGCAGTTCTTC. Encoded protein: CASSLSGKPNEQFF.

Details on this clonotype: This is likely a read error, given that the CDR3 carries no conserved phenylalanine or tryptophan at its end. V and J are TRBV12-3 or TRBV12-4 and TRBJ1-5; no definite D call. The CDR3 length is 13 residues. CDR3 in amino acids: CASSLTSDQPQHL. The CDR3 nucleotides read TGTGCTAGCAGTTTGACCAGCGATCAGCCCCAGCATCTT.